This T cell receptor (beta chain) was observed in a study of regulatory T cells in long-lasting Graves disease. The TCR beta library used iRepertoire HTBI primers with Arm-PCR amplification of CDR3. TCRdb recomputed calls from the multiplex PCR reads with MiXCR, one row per CDR3 protein. The sample records over 450,000 distinct CDR3 sequences, 20% to 25% being singletons. Study-level points and caveats: TCR diversity was lower in persistent Graves' patients than in newly diagnosed ones. Gene preferences differed: TRBV28, TRBJ1-2, TRBJ2-5 in persistent cases.

Time point denoted: persistent/refractory GD, antithyroid drugs over 5 years with positive TRAb. PBMCs provided the RNA from which the TCR library was made. This clonotype was observed a few times. Its specificity is not known. Germline values: CDR1 SGHDN, CDR2 FVKESK. Unmatched junction bases numbered 7, after V lost 2 bases and J lost 5 bases. The CDR3 loop spans 15 amino acids. This specimen was peripheral blood mononuclear cells (PBMCs), taken when the disease was refractory, from a patient treated with antithyroid drugs. The chain employs TRBV14 and TRBJ1-1; TRBD1 matches 8 bases. This TCR derives from a female donor with Graves disease. The CDR3 nucleotides read TGTGCCAGCAGCCAAATCACAGGGGGAGGAACTGAAGCTTTCTTT. Translation: CASSQITGGGTEAFF.